The entry that follows covers one TCR beta chain sequence. It has no known antigen specificity. No base-level quality is on record; no much larger clone is a single base apart. The V and J ends are trimmed by 3 bases and 9 bases, leaving 3 bases between them. Including cysteine and phenylalanine, the CDR3 has 10 amino acids. Of the read, only the CDR3 DNA is kept; its 30 bases are in frame from base 1. From a lookup of the germline V gene, CDR1 and CDR2 are SGHAT and FQNNGV. The library was produced with the immunoSEQ multiplex PCR assay. For the multiplex PCR, a mixture combining 60 forward primers for TCR Vbeta segments and 13 reverse primers for TCR Jbeta segments was used. The CDR3 region of rearranged TCR beta genes was amplified from genomic DNA by a multiplex PCR assay. The Illumina HiSeq System was used to sequence the amplified TCR beta libraries as 87-base-pair reads. The study's processing was this. A later analysis tallied 70 million to 100 million unique TCR beta chains across the 700 or so repertoires, and around 10 million of those chains were shared by two or more donors. Raw reads were error-corrected and collapsed into unique sequences with a nearest-neighbor algorithm that merged closely related sequences to remove PCR and sequencing errors. To assign V, D and J gene segments, CDR3 sequences were aligned to IMGT reference sequences. For a sequence to be retained, a match of at least six nucleotides to both a V gene segment and a J gene segment was required. A rearrangement counted as productive if the CDR3 had no stop codons and remained in frame with V and J, and every other rearrangement counted as non-productive. CDR3 was defined by IMGT convention, running from the second conserved V-encoded cysteine to the conserved J-encoded phenylalanine. Sequences without an unambiguous match to a single V gene segment were excluded from the earlier analysis of a few hundred of the donors. An earlier analysis of 500 to 700 of the donors classified V segments as functional when productive rearrangements were above 56.7% and as segregating when the standard deviation between donors was above 5%. A statistical classification framework was built for diagnosing cytomegalovirus status from the catalog of TCR beta chain sequences. V and J gene assignment, in a later analysis, came from comparing TCR nucleotide sequences with IMGT/GENE-DB human TR gene sequences. A later analysis assigned CDR3 sequences and most-parsimonious VDJ recombination scenarios with the TCRdist pipeline. In a later analysis, each TCR beta chain was defined by its CDR3 amino acid sequence together with its V-gene family, and reads without a unique V-gene family were excluded. As a way to deal with suspected cross-contamination and a sequencing artifact, a later analysis dropped 450 to 700 nucleotide sequences that were highly shared and had low generation probability. For each public chain, a later analysis derived a clonal expansion index from normalized ranks of inferred template counts within each repertoire. Generation probabilities in a later analysis came from a VDJ recombination model fitted to out-of-frame rearrangements, and those results were checked against IGoR. In a later analysis, hypergeometric tests were used to score TCR-TCR, TCR-HLA and TCR-CMV co-occurrence, with a repertoire-size bias correction applied to TCR pairs. A later analysis estimated false discovery rates by permuting HLA or CMV assignments 20 times. In a later analysis, co-occurring TCRs were grouped using DBSCAN, with TCRdist sequence similarity added in when clustering inside HLA-allele-positive subsets. For co-occurrence clustering, repertoires with fewer than 30,000 or more than 120,000 public chains were excluded, along with a handful of repertoires with anomalous nucleotide sharing. As stored in TCRdb, this immuneACCESS dataset retains in-frame rearrangements with V and J assigned. A fraction of the clones does not appear; measured against another copy, unresolved V genes explain less than half of the discrepancy, and the remainder lacks a known reason. V and J calls and clone size come straight from that table; D and trimming were deduced from the DNA. This sample gives about 98,000 clones in total; around 80% of them show up just once. Of the sample, 11% falls within the top ten clones.

In total, just over 650 healthy bone marrow donors made up the cohort. At the time of sampling, every cohort member was nominally healthy, though immune exposures that went unrecorded were likely present. The donor tested CMV seropositive and was one of the 289 seropositive cohort members. A peripheral blood sample was collected from each donor, and TCR beta sequencing was performed on peripheral blood mononuclear cells. The Qiagen DNeasy Blood Extraction Kit was used to extract genomic DNA from the blood cell samples. This sample is drawn from a study of cytomegalovirus exposure and HLA in healthy donors (TCRdb year 2017). In terms of the full investigation: An earlier analysis of approximately 590 of the donors reported 250 to 300 Gb of sequence data and 100 million to 140 million unique TCR beta sequences from 190 million or so T cells. An early release that covered about 600 HLA-typed donors contained about 290 gigabases of sequencing data and around 85 million unique TCR sequences. Of the 300 to 400 genotyped donors, 65% to 90% fell in the genetic ancestry cluster associated with self-reported Caucasian donors. The study was designed to test whether signatures of past pathogen exposure could be identified by cataloging public T cell receptors. Using immunosequencing, the study profiled T cell repertoires from 550 to 750 subjects and related those repertoires to cytomegalovirus serostatus. Along with the approximately 650-subject first cohort, a separate validation cohort of roughly 110 different subjects was used. To predict cytomegalovirus infection status, the study brought together high-throughput TCR immunosequencing, statistical association of individual TCRs with disease status, and machine learning. A later analysis re-examined previously published TCR beta repertoires from more than 550 donors and added high-resolution HLA genotyping to investigate patterns of TCR occurrence. Rather than drawing on any new phenotypic data, the later analysis identified candidate immune exposures from TCR beta sequences and the way those sequences occurred across donors. An earlier analysis of approximately 580 of the donors used high-throughput TCR beta sequencing to judge whether each TCR beta V gene segment behaved as functional or pseudogenic. Donor age, sex, ethnicity and CMV serostatus were collected together with the repertoire data. A later genetic analysis took genome-wide SNP genotypes for 398 of the 666 donors and used that subset as a discovery cohort. Every discovery cohort repertoire had been produced on one sequencing platform. Both class I and class II loci were covered by HLA typing, at four-digit resolution. The number of typed donors differed by locus: roughly 629-640 for A, B, C, DRB1 and DQB1; 500 to 550 for DQA1; approximately 600 for DPA1; and some 430 for DPB1. About five DR-DQ haplotypes were handled as single units for association and clustering, since linkage in the cohort was strong. Among some 400 genotyped donors of the cohort, an average of approximately 200,000 unique TCR beta nucleotide sequences was sequenced per donor, of which about 18% were non-productive.

Broad study findings and their caveats: The cohort was sequenced for TCR beta chains only, and without alpha or paired-chain data the features that could be detected were limited. When HLA alleles, especially DR and DQ, strongly co-occurred, TCR associations were difficult to assign to individual alleles. Three of the identified cytomegalovirus-associated TCR beta chains were confirmed in vitro to be specific for cytomegalovirus antigens. Broadly in line with IMGT annotations, most TCR beta V segments showed up in productive rearrangements about 90% or about 30% of the time in an earlier analysis of 450 to 600 of the donors. Compared with equally common non-associated chains, HLA-associated TCR beta chains in a later analysis were more clonally expanded and had lower generation probabilities. A later genetic analysis reported fewer N-insertions in productive TCRs among donors in an Asian-associated ancestry cluster than the roughly 620-donor mean. The 87-base-pair reads could not distinguish some IMGT-functional V segments, including TRBV6-2 and TRBV6-3, so those segments were excluded. In a later genetic analysis, a missense DCLRE1C variant was associated with V-gene and J-gene trimming of TCR beta chains, and the association was replicated in an independent cohort. Correlated functional status among segregating V segments might be attributable to linkage disequilibrium, but an unknown experimental factor could not be ruled out. In a later analysis, the rate of TCR association differed among HLA loci, with DRB1 alleles having the most associated TCRs and HLA-C alleles having the fewest. Because counts were too low, 15 or so rarely observed V segments, including chromosome 9 orphons, were excluded from the earlier analysis of 587 of the donors. Sequencing depth was assumed to be roughly uniform across donors in the presence/absence analyses, though that assumption may not hold. A group of highly shared sequence variants was considered likely to be a technical artifact of the sequencing pipeline. Specific HLA alleles were associated with some 15,000 TCR beta sequences at a false discovery rate of 0.05 in a later analysis. A further reported finding was that TCR beta sequences accurately predicted the HLA-A and HLA-B alleles for most subjects in the first cohort. In a later analysis, most CMV-associated TCR beta chains were found to appear HLA-restricted, with HLA associations seemingly driven largely by CMV exposure. In a later analysis, several top co-occurrence clusters were reported to appear linked to parvovirus B19, influenza, CMV and Epstein-Barr virus. The authors suggested that the approach could potentially be generalized to other disease states and immunological phenotypes. Cytomegalovirus status was reported to be diagnosed by the classifier with high specificity and sensitivity in both the original and validation cohorts. For the cohort, immune exposure information was limited to CMV serostatus. Most TCR sequences were seen in very few donors, while some public TCRs were found in many individuals. Because HLA typing was missing for some donors at each locus, association tests included only the typed subset. A total of roughly 160 TCR beta chains were listed by the study as associated with cytomegalovirus.

Sequencing used PBMCs. The chain employs TRBV11-2 and TRBJ2-1; no confident D gene assignment can be made. This sequence originates from a man aged 18-30 years in good health and CMV-seropositive. The encoded CDR3 is CASSFREQFF. The DNA sequence is given as TGTGCCAGCAGCTTTCGTGAGCAGTTCTTC. The variable domain in full, with residues beyond the CDR3 obtained from the reference TRBV11-2 and TRBJ2-1 genes, is EAGVAQSPRYKIIEKRQSVAFWCNPISGHATLYWYQQILGQGPKLLIQFQNNGVVDDSQLPKDRFSAERLKGVDSTLKIQPAKLEDSAVYLCASSFREQFFGPGTRLTVL.